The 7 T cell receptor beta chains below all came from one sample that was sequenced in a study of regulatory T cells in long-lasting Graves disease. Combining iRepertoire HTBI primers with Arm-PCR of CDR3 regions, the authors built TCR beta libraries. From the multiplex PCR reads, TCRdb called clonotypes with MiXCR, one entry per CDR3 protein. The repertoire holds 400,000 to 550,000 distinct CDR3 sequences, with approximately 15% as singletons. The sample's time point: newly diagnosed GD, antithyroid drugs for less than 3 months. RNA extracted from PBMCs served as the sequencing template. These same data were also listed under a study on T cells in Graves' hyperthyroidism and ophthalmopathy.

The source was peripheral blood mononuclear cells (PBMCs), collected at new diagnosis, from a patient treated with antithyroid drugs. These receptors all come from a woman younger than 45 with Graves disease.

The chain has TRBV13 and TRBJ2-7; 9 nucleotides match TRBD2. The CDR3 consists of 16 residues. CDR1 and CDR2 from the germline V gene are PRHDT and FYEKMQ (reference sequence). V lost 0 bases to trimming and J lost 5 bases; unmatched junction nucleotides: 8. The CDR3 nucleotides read TGTGCCAGCAGCTTAGGGCGGGAGGGCCCGATGGACGAGCAGTACTTC. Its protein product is CASSLGREGPMDEQYF.

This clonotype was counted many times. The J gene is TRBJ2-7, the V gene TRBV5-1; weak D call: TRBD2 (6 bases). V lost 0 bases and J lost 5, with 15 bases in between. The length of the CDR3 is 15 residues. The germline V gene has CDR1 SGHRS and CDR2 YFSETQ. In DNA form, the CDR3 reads TGCGCCAGCAGCTTGGCCGGGGGAGAGTGGCACGAGCAGTACTTC. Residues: CASSLAGGEWHEQYF.

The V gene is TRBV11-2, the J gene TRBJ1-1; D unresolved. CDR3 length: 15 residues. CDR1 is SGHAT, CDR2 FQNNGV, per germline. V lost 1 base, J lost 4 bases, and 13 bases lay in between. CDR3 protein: CASSLGFSQSTEAFF. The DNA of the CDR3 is TGTGCCAGCAGCTTAGGGTTCAGCCAGAGCACTGAAGCTTTCTTT.

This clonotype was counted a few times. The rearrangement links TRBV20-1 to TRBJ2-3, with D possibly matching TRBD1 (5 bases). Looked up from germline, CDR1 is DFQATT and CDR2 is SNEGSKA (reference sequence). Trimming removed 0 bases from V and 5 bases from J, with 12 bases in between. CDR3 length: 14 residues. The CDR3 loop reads CSARDLGQIDTQYF. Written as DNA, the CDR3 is TGCAGTGCTAGAGATCTGGGGCAGATAGATACGCAGTATTTT.

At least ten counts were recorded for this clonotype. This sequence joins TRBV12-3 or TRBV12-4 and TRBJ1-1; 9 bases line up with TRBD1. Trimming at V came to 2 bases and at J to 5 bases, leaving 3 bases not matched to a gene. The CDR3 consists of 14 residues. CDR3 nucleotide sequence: TGTGCCAGCAGTTTAACAGGGGGCATGACTGAAGCTTTCTTT. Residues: CASSLTGGMTEAFF.

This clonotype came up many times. The CDR3 spells CASSELRGTHEQYF. For the CDR3, the DNA is TGTGCCAGCAGCGAGCTCAGGGGAACCCACGAGCAGTACTTC. The V and J genes are TRBV11-2 and TRBJ2-7; possible D gene TRBD1, 6 bases. The CDR3 is 14 residues long. Trimming left V 5 bases short and J 5 bases short, with 16 bases between. Germline CDR1 is SGHAT and CDR2 is FQNNGV.

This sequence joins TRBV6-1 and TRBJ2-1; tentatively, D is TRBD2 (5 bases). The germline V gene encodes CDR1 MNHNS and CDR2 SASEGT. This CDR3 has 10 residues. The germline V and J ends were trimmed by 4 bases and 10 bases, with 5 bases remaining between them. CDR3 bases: TGTGCCAGCAGTGTAGCGGAGCAGTTCTTC. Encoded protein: CASSVAEQFF.